This TCR beta chain was observed in a study of T cells expressing NK-cell markers. About the study: Cells sorted as CD3+CD56+NKG2C+, CD3+CD56+NKG2C- and CD3+CD56-NKG2C+ T cells supplied the TCR beta repertoires.

TCRdb derives one entry per CDR3 protein from the 5' RACE reads, leaving out DNA. The clone table shows 200,000 to 300,000 distinct CDR3 sequences, with the ten largest holding approximately 0.42%. Germline CDR1 LGHDT, CDR2 YNNKEL (reference sequence). The CDR3 totals 14 residues. The origin of this receptor is a young man in good health. Material: blood T cells: a sorted CD56 or NKG2C T cell subset, CD4+ or CD8+ T cells, or bulk PBMC T cells (not recorded which). The J gene is TRBJ2-1, the V gene TRBV3-1; TCRdb gives TRBD2 as the D gene, but with no DNA this cannot be confirmed. This chain's CDR3 is CASSQGLARNEQFF.